Following are 24 T cell receptor beta chains from one sample sequenced in a study of regulatory T cells in long-lasting Graves disease. Combining iRepertoire HTBI primers with Arm-PCR of CDR3 regions, the authors built TCR beta libraries. TCRdb independently ran MiXCR on the multiplex PCR reads; one entry per CDR3 protein. The data contain over 350,000 distinct CDR3 sequences, 12% to 15% of them singletons. The sample's time point: newly diagnosed GD, antithyroid drugs for less than 3 months. PBMCs were the source of the RNA used for TCR sequencing. The same sample was also used in a study of T cells in Graves' hyperthyroidism and ophthalmopathy.

The sample in question was peripheral blood mononuclear cells (PBMCs), obtained at new diagnosis, from a patient treated with antithyroid drugs. These receptors came from a woman between 45 and 65 years old with Graves disease.

This clonotype was counted at least ten times. The chain carries TRBV28 and TRBJ2-5; D might be TRBD1 (5 bases). Germline V gene sequence: CDR1 MDHEN, CDR2 SYDVKM. Trimming shortened V by 2 bases and J by 4 bases, and 14 bases separated the two germline ends. This CDR3 comprises 15 residues. The CDR3 spells CASSLAGRVGETQYF. CDR3 DNA sequence: TGTGCCAGCAGTTTAGCAGGCAGGGTGGGAGAGACCCAGTACTTC.

Notes on this clonotype: A read error may explain this, as a much larger clone is one base away. The chain carries TRBV30 and TRBJ1-1, with unresolved D. The CDR3 is 12 amino acids. V was cut by 4 bases and J by 3 bases, with 9 bases left in between. Germline V CDR1 and CDR2: GTSNPN, SVGIG (reference sequence). This chain's CDR3 is CAWKLMDTEAFF. The CDR3 bases are TGTGCCTGGAAACTGATGGACACTGAAGCTTTCTTT.

With regard to this clonotype: This may be a read error, as it is one base from a much larger clone. As DNA, the CDR3 is TGCGCCAGCAGCTTGGGAAGCCGCGAGAAGCAGCTCTTC. It yields the protein CASSLGSREKQLF. The V and J genes are TRBV5-5 and TRBJ2-4; D uncertain. Germline CDR1 SGHKS, CDR2 YYEKEE (reference sequence). The CDR3 runs 13 residues.

The chain links TRBV20-1 to TRBJ2-7; D could derive from TRBD1 or TRBD2 (5 bases each). Trimming removed 0 bases from V and 0 bases from J, with 9 bases in between. The V gene's germline CDR1 is DFQATT and CDR2 SNEGSKA (reference sequence). CDR3 length: 14 residues. CDR3 sequence reads: CSAREMGDSYEQYF. DNA of the CDR3: TGCAGTGCTAGAGAGATGGGGGACTCCTACGAGCAGTACTTC.

This chain connects TRBV6-1 to TRBJ2-1; the D gene is possibly TRBD2 (5 bases). The CDR3 runs to 16 residues. CDR1 is MNHNS and CDR2 is SASEGT in the germline V gene. The V end was cut by 3 bases, the J end by 6 bases, with 18 bases between. CDR3 sequence reads: CASSDAGPGIGNEQFF. For the CDR3, the DNA is TGTGCCAGCAGTGACGCGGGCCCGGGAATTGGCAATGAGCAGTTCTTC.

This clonotype was found many times. The rearrangement uses TRBV30 and TRBJ2-7; TRBD1 matches 7 bases. V lost 3 bases and J lost 2; bases outside the gene matches: 7. CDR1 is GTSNPN and CDR2 is SVGIG in the germline V gene (reference sequence). The length of the CDR3 is 14 residues. Here the CDR3 DNA reads TGTGCCTGGAGGACTACAGGGGCCGCCTACGAGCAGTACTTC. Protein product: CAWRTTGAAYEQYF.

V gene TRBV29-1 combines with J gene TRBJ1-1; 9 nucleotides agree with TRBD1. The J segment lost 0 bases and the V segment lost 4 bases, leaving 3 bases of the junction unmatched. The germline V gene encodes CDR1 SQVTM and CDR2 ANQGSEA. This CDR3 has 14 amino acids. The CDR3 loop reads CSVATGGMNTEAFF. DNA for the CDR3: TGCAGCGTTGCGACAGGGGGGATGAACACTGAAGCTTTCTTT.

The rearrangement joins TRBV4-1 to TRBJ2-1; possibly TRBD1 or TRBD2 for D (5 bases each). The CDR3 consists of 17 residues. The germline V and J ends were trimmed by 2 bases and 0 bases, with 14 bases remaining between them. The V gene's germline CDR1 is MGHRA and CDR2 YSYEKL. Here the CDR3 reads CASSQKPGPRSYNEQFF. DNA for the CDR3: TGCGCCAGCAGCCAAAAGCCGGGACCCCGCTCCTACAATGAGCAGTTCTTC.

This clonotype was observed a few times. The V and J genes are TRBV5-5 and TRBJ1-5; D is unresolved. The CDR3 is 16 amino acids. Trimming took off 4 bases at V and 7 bases at J, with 21 bases between the two ends. Germline V gives CDR1 SGHKS, CDR2 YYEKEE (reference sequence). The CDR3 nucleotides are TGTGCCAGCAGCATGGGCCAATTCGAGCTGGGGCAGCCCCAGCATTTT. Translation gives CASSMGQFELGQPQHF.

This clonotype was seen more than once but under ten times. The rearrangement joins TRBV30 to TRBJ1-5; the D gene is possibly TRBD1 (5 bases). This CDR3 contains 13 residues. The V gene's germline CDR1 is GTSNPN and CDR2 SVGIG (reference sequence). With 4 bases removed from V and 3 bases from J, the gap between germline ends came to 10 bases. CDR3 region: CAWNPGHNQPQHF. The CDR3 DNA reads as TGTGCCTGGAACCCGGGGCACAATCAGCCCCAGCATTTT.

CDR3 coding DNA: TGTGCCAGTAGTCCAAGGGAGGGGTTCGATGAAAAACTGTTTTTT. As protein: CASSPREGFDEKLFF. V is TRBV19 and J is TRBJ1-4; D is possibly TRBD1 (5 bases). Trimming removed 5 bases at V and 6 bases at J, with 16 bases between. This CDR3 has 15 residues. CDR1 and CDR2 (germline): LNHDA, SQIVND (reference sequence).

Of note for this clonotype: This clone may be a read error of a much larger clone one base away. The chain has TRBV5-1 and TRBJ2-1; 10 bases map to TRBD2. The CDR3 covers 14 residues. Germline loops: CDR1 SGHRS, CDR2 YFSETQ. The CDR3: CASKPGLAYNDQFF. The DNA for the CDR3 is TGCGCCAGCAAGCCGGGACTAGCGTACAATGATCAGTTCTTC.

There are many counts of this clonotype. V and J are TRBV12-3 or TRBV12-4 and TRBJ2-1; 8 bases align to TRBD2. The CDR3 covers 14 residues. J was trimmed by 8 bases and V by 6 bases; bases with no gene match: 9. CDR3: CASRYGLARDEQFF. DNA of the CDR3: TGTGCCAGCAGGTACGGACTAGCCAGGGATGAGCAGTTCTTC.

This clonotype was seen many times. The CDR3 region is CASGRGFAPDTQYF. Written as DNA, the CDR3 is TGTGCCAGCGGGCGGGGTTTTGCCCCAGATACGCAGTATTTT. The V gene is TRBV7-9, the J gene TRBJ2-3; D perhaps matches TRBD2 (6 bases). V lost 8 bases to trimming and J lost 4 bases, with 16 bases between them. Germline values: CDR1 SEHNR, CDR2 FQNEAQ (reference sequence). This CDR3 spans 14 amino acids.

This clonotype was seen at least ten times. The rearrangement joins TRBV12-3 or TRBV12-4 to TRBJ2-1; TRBD2 agrees at 9 bases. CDR3 length: 15 amino acids. Trimming cost V 5 bases and J 5 bases; bases outside gene matches: 7. The CDR3, as DNA: TGTGCCAGCAGTGGTAAGCGGGAGGTCCACAATGAGCAGTTCTTC. It codes for CASSGKREVHNEQFF.

This clonotype was picked up many times. The chain links TRBV11-2 to TRBJ2-1; TRBD1 is a possible D gene (6 bases). CDR1 and CDR2 (germline): SGHAT, FQNNGV. This CDR3 spans 16 amino acids. The V gene lost 0 bases and the J gene lost 3 bases, with 12 bases spanning the gap. The CDR3 DNA is TGTGCCAGCAGCTTAGATCTGGCAGGGGACTACAATGAGCAGTTCTTC. Translation gives CASSLDLAGDYNEQFF.

Ten or more counts support this clonotype. The CDR3 DNA follows: TGTGCCAGCAGTGGAGTTCGCTCCTACGAGCAGTACTTC. This encodes CASSGVRSYEQYF. This chain uses TRBV28 with TRBJ2-7; no definite D call. The CDR3 has 13 amino acids. Germline V lookup: CDR1 MDHEN, CDR2 SYDVKM. Trimming shortened V by 5 bases and J by 0 bases, and 8 bases separated the two germline ends.

The chain recombines TRBV20-1 with TRBJ2-7; no definite D call. The V and J ends lost 1 base and 2 bases respectively, with 9 bases between them. Germline-derived CDR1 and CDR2 are DFQATT and SNEGSKA (reference sequence). The CDR3 consists of 13 residues. CDR3 sequence (DNA): TGCAGTGCTAGAGGTTACAGCGCCTACGAGCAGTACTTC. This sequence encodes CSARGYSAYEQYF.

This clonotype was found many times. The V call is TRBV28, the J call TRBJ2-2; 14 bases line up with TRBD2. The J segment lost 4 bases and the V segment lost 5 bases, leaving 9 bases of the junction unmatched. There are 18 residues in the CDR3. Germline V gives CDR1 MDHEN, CDR2 SYDVKM. The CDR3 bases are TGTGCCAGCAGTCACCCACCCGGGACTAGCGGGAGCACCGGGGAGCTGTTTTTT. It translates to CASSHPPGTSGSTGELFF.

This clonotype was detected ten times or more. The chain has TRBV2 and TRBJ2-2; 10 bases match TRBD2. J was trimmed by 6 bases and V by 4 bases; bases with no gene match: 5. The CDR3 has 15 amino acids. Germline CDR1 SNHLY, CDR2 FYNNEI. DNA for the CDR3: TGTGCCAGCAGTGGTCTAGCGGGAGCGGCCGGGGAGCTGTTTTTT. It translates to CASSGLAGAAGELFF.

The V call is TRBV30, the J call TRBJ2-7; TRBD2 aligns across 10 bases. This CDR3 has 15 amino acids. V gave up 4 bases and J gave up 0 bases; unmatched junction bases: 6. CDR1 is GTSNPN and CDR2 is SVGIG in the germline V gene (reference sequence). This CDR3 is CAWTSGRKSSYEQYF. As DNA, the CDR3 is TGTGCCTGGACTAGCGGGAGAAAAAGCTCCTACGAGCAGTACTTC.

This clonotype showed up many times. The chain has TRBV30 and TRBJ1-5, with a possible D match to TRBD1 (6 bases). CDR1 and CDR2 (germline): GTSNPN, SVGIG (reference sequence). The germline V and J ends were trimmed by 2 bases and 2 bases, with 10 bases remaining between them. The CDR3 has 14 residues. The CDR3 is CAWSTGLGNQPQHF. The CDR3, as DNA: TGTGCCTGGAGTACAGGGTTAGGCAATCAGCCCCAGCATTTT.

The CDR3 coding sequence is TGTGCCAGCAGTTGCACCCGGACAGGGGGCTCCTATGGCTACACCTTC. This encodes CASSCTRTGGSYGYTF. The chain is built from TRBV6-9 and TRBJ1-2; TRBD1 aligns across 11 bases. V shed 4 bases and J 4 bases; nucleotides not matched to a gene: 8. The CDR3 has 16 amino acids. Germline-derived CDR1 and CDR2 are MNHGY and SVAAGI.

The chain links TRBV7-9 to TRBJ2-7; D not resolved. Trimming left V 3 bases short and J 3 bases short, with 9 bases between. The CDR3 contains 13 residues. The germline gives CDR1 SEHNR, CDR2 FQNEAQ (reference sequence). The CDR3 reads CASSLATYYEQYF. CDR3 nucleotide sequence: TGTGCCAGCAGCTTGGCCACTTACTACGAGCAGTACTTC.